This passage covers 2 T cell receptor beta chains from one sample sequenced in a study of monozygotic twins with inflammatory bowel disease (dated by TCRdb to between 2018 and 2020). Library preparation employed 5' RACE. Instrument used: Illumina HiSeq 2500. TCRdb reprocessed the reads, so every CDR3 protein sequence counts as one entry and DNA is not shown. The sample's own table lists more than 350,000 distinct CDR3 sequences. The ten largest clones add up to 2.4% of the sample. The sequenced sample was blood. These receptors were obtained from a human donor with ulcerative colitis or Crohn's disease, or a healthy co-twin of an affected twin (not recorded which).

V gene TRBV24-1 combines with J gene TRBJ1-5. CDR1 is KGHDR and CDR2 is SFDVKD in the germline V gene. The CDR3 length is 15 residues. CDR3 region: CATSDHRIAHQPQHF.

This sequence joins TRBV27 and TRBJ1-4. Germline assignment: CDR1 MNHEY and CDR2 SMNVEV (reference sequence). This CDR3 spans 19 amino acids. This CDR3 reads CASSPAIGVAKAFNEKLFF.